This T cell receptor beta chain came from a study of molecular identifiers for immune sequencing clone quantification. This clonotype was seen a few times. In TCRdb, the PCR reads were re-called with MiXCR into one record per CDR3 protein. The sample carries under 800,000 distinct CDR3 sequences, 25% recorded once. The CDR3 covers 13 residues. The germline gives CDR1 SGHDT, CDR2 YYEEEE. Trimming cost V 4 bases and J 2 bases, with 10 bases left between them. Sequenced: naive CD8+ T cells from blood, with Jurkat cell RNA spiked in. The subset: FACS-sorted CD8+CD4-CCR7+CD45RA+ naive T cells. V and J are TRBV5-6 and TRBJ2-7, with D possibly being TRBD1 or TRBD2 (5 bases each). This TCR came from a human donor in good health. Some libraries in this study had Jurkat cell RNA spiked in. The DNA for the CDR3 is TGTGCCAGCAGCAACGGGGACGCCTACGAGCAGTACTTC. Protein: CASSNGDAYEQYF.